The T cell receptor beta chain under discussion was sequenced for a study of cytomegalovirus exposure and HLA in healthy donors. Across the study: The approximately 710 first-cohort repertoires and the approximately 110 validation repertoires shared the same platform, a later analysis reported. Study results and caveats: For cytomegalovirus status, the classifier reportedly gave diagnoses with high specificity and sensitivity. Rarity marked most TCR sequences, yet some public TCRs occurred in many donors.

This clone was found a few times. What it recognizes is unknown. Assay used: immunoSEQ multiplex PCR; TCRdb lists only in-frame clones, some missing. Seen here are 120,000 or so clones, 85% observed once, and the top ten hold about 2%. The donors were members of the roughly 120-subject validation cohort (separate from the roughly 660-subject first cohort). The length of the CDR3 is 19 residues. CDR1 is LNHDA and CDR2 is SQIVND in the germline V gene (reference sequence). With V trimmed by 5 bases and J by 0 bases, 13 bases remained unmatched. V usage is TRBV19 and J usage is TRBJ2-6, with TRBD1 identical over 7 bases. Source material: PBMCs. The clonotype originates from a woman aged 25-40 years in good health and CMV-seronegative. The CDR3 sequence is CASSVRDSQRVSGANVLTF. The CDR3 DNA sequence: TGTGCCAGTAGTGTCCGGGACAGCCAAAGGGTCTCTGGGGCCAACGTCCTGACTTTC.